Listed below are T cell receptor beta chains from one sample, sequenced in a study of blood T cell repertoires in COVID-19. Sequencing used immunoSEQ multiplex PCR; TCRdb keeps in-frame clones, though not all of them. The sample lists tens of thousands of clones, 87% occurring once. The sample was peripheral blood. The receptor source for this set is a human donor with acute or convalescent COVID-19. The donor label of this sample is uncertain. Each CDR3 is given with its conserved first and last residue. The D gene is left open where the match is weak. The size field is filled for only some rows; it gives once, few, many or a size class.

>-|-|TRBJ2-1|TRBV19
TGTGCCAGTAGTGTCTCCCTGGGGGCTAGCTACAATGAGCAGTTCTTC
CASSVSLGASYNEQFF
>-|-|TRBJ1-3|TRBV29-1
TGCAGCGTTGGGTACTCCTCTGGAAACACCATATATTTT
CSVGYSSGNTIYF
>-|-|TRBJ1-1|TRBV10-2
TGCGCCAGCACCCTGACAGGCATGAACACTGAAGCTTTCTTT
CASTLTGMNTEAFF
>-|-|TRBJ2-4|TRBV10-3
TGTGCCACTCAAACAGGGACCAGCAAAAACATTCAGTACTTC
CATQTGTSKNIQYF
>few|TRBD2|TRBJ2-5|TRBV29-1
TGCAGCGTTCTGGGACTAAACACTCAAGAGACCCAGTACTTC
CSVLGLNTQETQYF
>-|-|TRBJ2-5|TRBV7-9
TGTGCCAGCAGCTTAGGTGAAGGCGGCCCAGAGACCCAGTACTTC
CASSLGEGGPETQYF
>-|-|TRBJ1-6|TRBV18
TGTGCCAGCTCAGAGGCGAGCAATTCACCCCTCCACTTT
CASSEASNSPLHF
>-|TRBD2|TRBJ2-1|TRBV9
TGTGCCAGCAAGCGAGGACTAGCGGGGAATGAGCAGTTCTTC
CASKRGLAGNEQFF
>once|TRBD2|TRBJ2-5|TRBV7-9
TGTGCCAGCAGCTTAGTTCCAGCGGGGGGGCTTAGAACCCAGTACTTC
CASSLVPAGGLRTQYF
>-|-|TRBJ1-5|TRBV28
TGTGCCAGCAGTTTCATGGGGCCCTTCGATCAGCCCCAGCATTTT
CASSFMGPFDQPQHF
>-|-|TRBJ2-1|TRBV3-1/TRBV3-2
TGTGCCAGCAGCTCGGACTGGATGGGTGAGCAGTTCTTC
CASSSDWMGEQFF
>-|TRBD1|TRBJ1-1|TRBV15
TGTGCCATCGAAAGAAAACAGGGGAATATCGGAACTGAAGCTTTCTTT
CAIERKQGNIGTEAFF
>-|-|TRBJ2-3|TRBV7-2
TGTGCCAGCAGCTTAAGGAGGGCGGGCACAGATACGCAGTATTTT
CASSLRRAGTDTQYF
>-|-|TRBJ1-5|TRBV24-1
TGTGCCACCAGTGACCCCAACAGGGACGATCAGCCCCAGCATTTT
CATSDPNRDDQPQHF
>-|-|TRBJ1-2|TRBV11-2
TGTGCCAGCAGCTTAGATAGCTATGGCTACACCTTC
CASSLDSYGYTF
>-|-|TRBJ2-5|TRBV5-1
TGCGCCAGCAGCCCCTCCCCGAGTGTGGGGGCTACGGAGACCCAGTACTTC
CASSPSPSVGATETQYF
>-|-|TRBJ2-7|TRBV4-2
TGTGCCAGCAGCCCCTCACGACAGGCCGACCAGCAGTACTTC
CASSPSRQADQQYF
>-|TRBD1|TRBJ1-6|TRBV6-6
TGTGCCAGCAGTTACGACGGGACAGGGAATTCACCCCTCCACTTT
CASSYDGTGNSPLHF
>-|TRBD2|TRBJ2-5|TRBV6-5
TGTGCCTCCGCGGGGGGGGGACCGAGGGAGACCCAGTACTTC
CASAGGGPRETQYF
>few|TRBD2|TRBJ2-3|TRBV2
TGTGCCAGCAGGGAATCCCGATTTGCGGGGGGGCCTTCTAGCACAGATACGCAGTATTTT
CASRESRFAGGPSSTDTQYF
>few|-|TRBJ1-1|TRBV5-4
TGTGCCAGCAGCCGTCTACAGGGTAGGGACACTGAAGCTTTCTTT
CASSRLQGRDTEAFF
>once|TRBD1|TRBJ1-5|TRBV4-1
TGCGCCAGCAGCCAAGGACAGGGGGCCGGTAGCAATCAGCCCCAGCATTTT
CASSQGQGAGSNQPQHF
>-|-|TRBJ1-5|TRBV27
TGTGCCAGCAGTCTCCAACACAATCAGCCCCAGCATTTT
CASSLQHNQPQHF
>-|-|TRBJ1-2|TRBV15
TGTGCCACCAGCAGAGATCGGGTCGGGAACTATGGCTACACCTTC
CATSRDRVGNYGYTF
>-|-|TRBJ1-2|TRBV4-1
TGCGCCAGCAGCCAGGCGGGGGCTTATGGCTACACCTTC
CASSQAGAYGYTF
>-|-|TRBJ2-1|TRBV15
TGTGCCACCAGCAGAGGATTAGAGGGACTTAGGCAGTTCTTC
CATSRGLEGLRQFF
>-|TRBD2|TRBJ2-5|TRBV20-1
TGCAGTGCTAGTACTACGACTAGCGGGCAAGAGACCCAGTACTTC
CSASTTTSGQETQYF
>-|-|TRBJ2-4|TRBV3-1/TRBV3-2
TGTGCCAGCAGCCAACAAAGGGGTGCCAAAAACATTCAGTACTTC
CASSQQRGAKNIQYF